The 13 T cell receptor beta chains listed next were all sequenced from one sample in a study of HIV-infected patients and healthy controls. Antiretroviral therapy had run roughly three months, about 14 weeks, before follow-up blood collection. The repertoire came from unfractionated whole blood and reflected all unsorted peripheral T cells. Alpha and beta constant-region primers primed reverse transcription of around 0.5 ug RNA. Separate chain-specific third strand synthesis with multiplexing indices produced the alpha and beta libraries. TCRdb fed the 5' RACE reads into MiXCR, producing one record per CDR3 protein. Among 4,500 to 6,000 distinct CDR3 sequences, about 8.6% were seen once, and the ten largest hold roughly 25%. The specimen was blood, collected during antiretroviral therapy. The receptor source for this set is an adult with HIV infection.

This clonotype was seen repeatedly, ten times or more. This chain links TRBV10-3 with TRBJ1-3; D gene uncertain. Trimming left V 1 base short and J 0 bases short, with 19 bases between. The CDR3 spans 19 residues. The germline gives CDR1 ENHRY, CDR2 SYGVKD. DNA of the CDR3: TGTGCCATCAGTGAGTTCTCCCCCGTTGGGTCAGACTCTGGAAACACCATATATTTT. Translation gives CAISEFSPVGSDSGNTIYF.

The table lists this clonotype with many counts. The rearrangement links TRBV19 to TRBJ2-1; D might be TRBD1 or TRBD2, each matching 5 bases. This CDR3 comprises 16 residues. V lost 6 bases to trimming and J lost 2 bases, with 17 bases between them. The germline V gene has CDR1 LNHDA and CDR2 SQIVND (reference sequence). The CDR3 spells CASSWGGGGTYNEQFF. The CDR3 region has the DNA TGTGCCAGTAGCTGGGGCGGCGGAGGTACCTACAATGAGCAGTTCTTC. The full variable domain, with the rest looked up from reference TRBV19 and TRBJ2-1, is DGGITQSPKYLFRKEGQNVTLSCEQNLNHDAMYWYRQDPGQGLRLIYYSQIVNDFQKGDIAEGYSVSREKKESFPLTVTSAQKNPTAFYLCASSWGGGGTYNEQFFGPGTRLTVL.

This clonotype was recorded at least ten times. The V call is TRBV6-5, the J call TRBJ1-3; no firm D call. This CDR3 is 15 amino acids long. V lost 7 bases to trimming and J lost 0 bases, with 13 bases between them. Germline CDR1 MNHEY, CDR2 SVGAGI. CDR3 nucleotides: TGTGCCAGCACCCAAGCTGGGATCTCTGGAAACACCATATATTTT. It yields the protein CASTQAGISGNTIYF.

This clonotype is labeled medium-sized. The CDR3 spells CASSLQRGYTF. In DNA form, the CDR3 reads TGTGCCAGCAGTTTGCAGCGTGGCTACACCTTC. The chain carries TRBV28 and TRBJ1-2; no firm D call. Germline-derived CDR1 and CDR2 are MDHEN and SYDVKM. The CDR3 totals 11 residues. Trimming removed 3 bases at V and 7 bases at J, with 6 bases between.

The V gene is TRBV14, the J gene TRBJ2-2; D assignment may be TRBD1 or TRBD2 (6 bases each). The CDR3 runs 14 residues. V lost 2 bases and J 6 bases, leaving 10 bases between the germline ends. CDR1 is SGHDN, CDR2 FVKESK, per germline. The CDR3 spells CASSQYREAGELFF. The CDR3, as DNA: TGTGCCAGCAGCCAATACAGGGAGGCCGGGGAGCTGTTTTTT.

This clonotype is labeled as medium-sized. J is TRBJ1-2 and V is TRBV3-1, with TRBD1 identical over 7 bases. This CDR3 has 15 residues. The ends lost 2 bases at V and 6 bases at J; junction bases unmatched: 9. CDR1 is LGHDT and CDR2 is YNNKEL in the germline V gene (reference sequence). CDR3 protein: CASSQRTYRGNGYTF. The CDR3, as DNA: TGTGCCAGCAGCCAACGAACCTACAGGGGCAATGGCTACACCTTC.

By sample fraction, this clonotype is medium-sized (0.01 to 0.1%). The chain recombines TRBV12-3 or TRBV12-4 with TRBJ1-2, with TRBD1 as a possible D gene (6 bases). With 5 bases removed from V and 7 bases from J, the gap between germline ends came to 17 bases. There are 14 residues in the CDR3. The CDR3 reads CASSPQQGRGGYTF. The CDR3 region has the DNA TGTGCCAGCAGTCCTCAACAGGGCCGTGGTGGCTACACCTTC.

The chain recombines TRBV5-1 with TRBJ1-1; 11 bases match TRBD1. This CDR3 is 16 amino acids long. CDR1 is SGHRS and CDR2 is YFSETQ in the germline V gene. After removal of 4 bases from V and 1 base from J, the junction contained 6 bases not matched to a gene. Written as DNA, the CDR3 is TGCGCCAGCAGCGCCACCGGGACAGGGGGGAACACTGAAGCTTTCTTT. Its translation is CASSATGTGGNTEAFF. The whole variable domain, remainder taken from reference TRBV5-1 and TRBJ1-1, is KAGVTQTPRYLIKTRGQQVTLSCSPISGHRSVSWYQQTPGQGLQFLFEYFSETQRNKGNFPGRFSGRQFSNSRSEMNVSTLELGDSALYLCASSATGTGGNTEAFFGQGTRLTVV.

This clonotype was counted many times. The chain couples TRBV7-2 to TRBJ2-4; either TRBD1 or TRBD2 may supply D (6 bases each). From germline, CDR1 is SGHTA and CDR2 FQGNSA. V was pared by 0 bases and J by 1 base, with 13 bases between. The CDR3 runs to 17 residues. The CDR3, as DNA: TGTGCCAGCAGCTTAGCGGGGGGCCCATTGGCCAAAAACATTCAGTACTTC. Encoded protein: CASSLAGGPLAKNIQYF.

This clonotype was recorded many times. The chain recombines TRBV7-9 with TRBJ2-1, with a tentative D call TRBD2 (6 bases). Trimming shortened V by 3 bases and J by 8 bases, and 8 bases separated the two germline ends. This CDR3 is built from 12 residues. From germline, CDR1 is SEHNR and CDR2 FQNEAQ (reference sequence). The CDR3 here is CASSLGGDEQFF. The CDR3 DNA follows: TGTGCCAGCAGCTTGGGGGGAGATGAGCAGTTCTTC.

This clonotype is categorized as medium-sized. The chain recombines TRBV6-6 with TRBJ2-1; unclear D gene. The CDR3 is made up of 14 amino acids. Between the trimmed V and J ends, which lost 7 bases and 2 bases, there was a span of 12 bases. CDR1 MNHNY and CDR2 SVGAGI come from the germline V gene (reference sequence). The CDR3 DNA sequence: TGTGCCAGCATCAAGGACCTTACCTACAATGAGCAGTTCTTC. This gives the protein CASIKDLTYNEQFF.

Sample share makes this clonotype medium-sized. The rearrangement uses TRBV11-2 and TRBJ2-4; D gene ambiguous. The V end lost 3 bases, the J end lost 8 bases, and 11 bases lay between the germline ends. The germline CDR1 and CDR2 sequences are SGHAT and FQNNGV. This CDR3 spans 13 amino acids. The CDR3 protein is CASSLSLGYIQYF. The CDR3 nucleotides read TGTGCCAGCAGCTTGTCCCTGGGGTACATTCAGTACTTC.

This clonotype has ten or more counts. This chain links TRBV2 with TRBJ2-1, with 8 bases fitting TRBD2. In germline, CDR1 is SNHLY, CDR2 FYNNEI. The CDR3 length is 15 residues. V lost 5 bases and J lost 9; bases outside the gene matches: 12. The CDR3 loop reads CASSSPAGVRGEQFF. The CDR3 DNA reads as TGTGCCAGCAGTAGTCCAGCGGGAGTAAGGGGTGAGCAGTTCTTC.